The 24 T cell receptor beta chains in this list originate from one sample, sequenced in a study of beta chain features in type 1 diabetes. Their target antigens are unknown. Notes on the study in general: People with Type 1 diabetes carried modestly yet significantly shorter TCRB CDR3s in all four CD4+ subsets.

Since all of the isolated RNA was reverse transcribed, expressed TCRB transcripts were what got sequenced. Profiling relied on immunoSEQ multiplex PCR, and the TCRdb table lists in-frame clones only, not all of them. The sample carries roughly 250,000 clones, roughly 22% recorded once. The material sequenced was naive CD4+ T cells from blood. The source is a woman in her 40s with type 1 diabetes.

The table lists this clone with a few counts. V and J are TRBV29-1 and TRBJ2-2; D possibly corresponds to TRBD2 (6 bases). Looked up from germline, CDR1 is SQVTM and CDR2 is ANQGSEA. V lost 5 bases, J lost 3 bases, and 13 bases lay in between. The CDR3 contains 14 residues. The DNA for the CDR3 is TGCAGCGTTCTACCGGGACTGCACACCGGGGAGCTGTTTTTT. Amino acids: CSVLPGLHTGELFF.

This clone was observed a handful of times. The V and J genes are TRBV29-1 and TRBJ2-6; 7 bases match TRBD2. V was clipped by 1 base and J by 0 bases; unmatched bases: 9. The CDR3 runs to 18 residues. CDR1 SQVTM and CDR2 ANQGSEA come from the germline V gene. The DNA of the CDR3 is TGCAGCGTTGAAGCGAAGCGGGATGGGGCCTCTGGGGCCAACGTCCTGACTTTC. Protein product: CSVEAKRDGASGANVLTF.

This clone was counted only a few times. The CDR3 sequence: CAWSRAGENTEAFF. The CDR3 nucleotides are TGTGCCTGGAGCAGGGCAGGAGAGAACACTGAAGCTTTCTTT. The chain uses TRBV30 and TRBJ1-1; possible D gene TRBD1, 5 bases. Germline CDR1 and CDR2: GTSNPN and SVGIG (reference sequence). Trimming took 3 bases from V and 1 from J, leaving 12 bases between them. CDR3 length: 14 residues. Full variable domain (rest looked up from reference TRBV30 and TRBJ1-1): SQTIHQWPATLVQPVGSPLSLECTVEGTSNPNLYWYRQAAGRGLQLLFYSVGIGQISSEVPQNLSASRPQDRQFILSSKKLLLSDSGFYLCAWSRAGENTEAFFGQGTRLTVV.

This rearrangement joins TRBV18 to TRBJ2-7; TRBD1 agrees at 10 bases. Germline CDR1 is KGHSH and CDR2 is LQKENI. CDR3 length: 13 residues. Losses at the gene ends were 7 bases for V and 5 bases for J; bases not matched to a gene: 5. The chain's CDR3 is CASWPGQGHEQYF. In DNA form, the CDR3 reads TGTGCCAGCTGGCCGGGACAGGGGCACGAGCAGTACTTC.

The genes are TRBV7-9 and TRBJ1-1; possibly TRBD1 for D (5 bases). CDR3 length: 15 amino acids. The V gene lost 5 bases and the J gene lost 3 bases, with 16 bases spanning the gap. Germline lookup yields CDR1 SEHNR and CDR2 FQNEAQ (reference sequence). CDR3 nucleotides: TGTGCCAGCAGCCCATCGACGGGGGGATACACTGAAGCTTTCTTT. It encodes CASSPSTGGYTEAFF.

The chain links TRBV4-1 to TRBJ2-7, with D perhaps matching TRBD2 (6 bases). Trimming removed 0 bases at V and 0 bases at J, with 12 bases between. The germline V gene encodes CDR1 MGHRA and CDR2 YSYEKL. This CDR3 region has 16 residues. The CDR3 sequence: CASSQDWGEISYEQYF. In nucleotides, the CDR3 is TGCGCCAGCAGCCAAGATTGGGGGGAAATCTCCTACGAGCAGTACTTC.

The V call is TRBV13, the J call TRBJ2-5; D possibly corresponds to TRBD2 (6 bases). V lost 2 bases and J 6 bases, leaving 10 bases between the germline ends. Germline V lookup: CDR1 PRHDT, CDR2 FYEKMQ (reference sequence). The CDR3 totals 13 residues. The DNA for the CDR3 is TGTGCCAGCAGCTTAATGGAGGGAAAGACCCAGTACTTC. Translated: CASSLMEGKTQYF.

V usage is TRBV10-3 and J usage is TRBJ2-1; 9 bases match TRBD1. Germline V CDR1 and CDR2: ENHRY, SYGVKD. The V and J ends lost 7 bases and 10 bases, in that order; junction bases with no gene match: 11. The CDR3 runs to 14 residues. The CDR3 DNA follows: TGTGCCATCACAGGGACAGGGCGGGGTGGGGAGCAGTTCTTC. Encoded protein: CAITGTGRGGEQFF.

This clone was found a few times. The V and J genes are TRBV11-1 and TRBJ2-5; unclear D gene. Trimming removed 3 bases at V and 3 bases at J, with 11 bases between. The CDR3 totals 14 residues. Germline V gene data show CDR1 as SGHAT and CDR2 as FQDESV (reference sequence). The CDR3 loop reads CASSLMIQEETQYF. The CDR3 DNA sequence: TGTGCCAGCAGCTTGATGATCCAGGAAGAGACCCAGTACTTC.

J is TRBJ1-6 and V is TRBV7-9, with D maybe TRBD1 (5 bases). The CDR3 is 11 residues long. Deletions cut 8 bases from V and 10 bases from J, with 9 bases between. Germline CDR1 SEHNR, CDR2 FQNEAQ (reference sequence). CDR3 nucleotides: TGTGCCAGCGGGGGGGAATCACCCCTCCACTTT. It is translated as CASGGESPLHF.

This clone has only a few counts. This sequence joins TRBV29-1 and TRBJ1-1; TRBD1 agrees at 10 bases. The CDR3 covers 11 residues. Germline V gene data show CDR1 as SQVTM and CDR2 as ANQGSEA. V was pared by 7 bases and J by 11 bases, with 7 bases of the junction left unmatched. Here the CDR3 DNA reads TGCAGCGCCGGACAGGGGGTGTGGGCTTTCTTT. Amino acid sequence: CSAGQGVWAFF.

The chain has TRBV9 and TRBJ2-7; 7 bases line up with TRBD2. The ends lost 0 bases at V and 1 base at J; junction bases unmatched: 1. The CDR3 totals 14 residues. CDR1 is SGDLS, CDR2 YYNGEE, per germline. CDR3 sequence: CASSVGDYSYEQYF. The DNA for the CDR3 is TGTGCCAGCAGCGTAGGGGACTATTCCTACGAGCAGTACTTC.

The table lists this clone with a few counts. The chain uses TRBV5-4 and TRBJ2-2, with 13 bases identical to TRBD2. Looked up from germline, CDR1 is SGHNT and CDR2 is YYREEE (reference sequence). With 2 bases clipped from V and 2 bases from J, the junction kept 6 bases outside the gene matches. CDR3 size: 18 residues. CDR3 coding DNA: TGTGCCAGCAGCTTCCTTGGACTAGCGGGAGAAAACACCGGGGAGCTGTTTTTT. Protein product: CASSFLGLAGENTGELFF.

The V call is TRBV30, the J call TRBJ2-3, with D maybe TRBD2 (5 bases). Trimming shortened V by 6 bases and J by 0 bases, and 13 bases separated the two germline ends. Looked up from germline, CDR1 is GTSNPN and CDR2 is SVGIG (reference sequence). The CDR3 spans 14 residues. The DNA of the CDR3 is TGTGCCTGTAAACCGGGGTTTAGCACAGATACGCAGTATTTT. Translated: CACKPGFSTDTQYF.

V usage is TRBV7-3 and J usage is TRBJ2-5; D possibly corresponds to TRBD1 (6 bases). Germline CDR1 is SGHTA and CDR2 is FQGTGA. Between the trimmed V and J ends, which lost 5 bases and 1 base, there was a span of 8 bases. This CDR3 has 13 amino acids. CDR3 in DNA: TGTGCCAGCAGCCCGGACAGCCAAGAGACCCAGTACTTC. Translated, it gives CASSPDSQETQYF.

This clone occurred a few times. The rearrangement joins TRBV7-8 to TRBJ2-5; D is ambiguous. This CDR3 has 14 amino acids. V lost 4 bases, J lost 9 bases, and 18 bases lay in between. CDR1 and CDR2 (germline): SGHVS, FQNEAQ. The CDR3 DNA is TGTGCCAGCAGCTCCTCCCCGGTGGGTGAGGCCCAGTACTTC. It encodes CASSSSPVGEAQYF.

This clone has a handful of counts. The chain is built from TRBV30 and TRBJ1-1; 7 bases line up with TRBD1. The CDR3 extends over 14 amino acids. Germline loops: CDR1 GTSNPN, CDR2 SVGIG (reference sequence). J lost 11 bases, V lost 0 bases, and 12 bases had no gene match. The CDR3, as DNA: TGTGCCTGGAGTGTACAGGGGCTGGGGCTTGACGCTTTCTTT. Its translation: CAWSVQGLGLDAFF. Complete variable domain (other parts from reference TRBV30 and TRBJ1-1): SQTIHQWPATLVQPVGSPLSLECTVEGTSNPNLYWYRQAAGRGLQLLFYSVGIGQISSEVPQNLSASRPQDRQFILSSKKLLLSDSGFYLCAWSVQGLGLDAFFGQGTRLTVV.

The genes are TRBV11-2 and TRBJ2-7; D remains ambiguous. The V gene's germline CDR1 is SGHAT and CDR2 FQNNGV. The V gene lost 6 bases and the J gene lost 0 bases, with 15 bases spanning the gap. This CDR3 comprises 15 residues. Written as DNA, the CDR3 is TGTGCCAGCAGACCTGACCTTAGCAGCTCCTACGAGCAGTACTTC. This codes for CASRPDLSSSYEQYF.

The V and J genes are TRBV7-2 and TRBJ1-2; D is perhaps TRBD1 (5 bases). Per germline, CDR1 SGHTA and CDR2 FQGNSA. Trimming shortened V by 5 bases and J by 3 bases, and 13 bases separated the two germline ends. CDR3 length equals 14 residues. CDR3 region: CASSRVTGDYGYTF. In nucleotides, the CDR3 is TGTGCCAGCAGCCGCGTAACAGGCGACTATGGCTACACCTTC.

The rearrangement links TRBV4-2 to TRBJ1-4; D is undetermined. The CDR3 runs to 15 residues. Germline V CDR1 and CDR2: LGHNA, YNFKEQ. V lost 0 bases, J lost 11 bases, and 16 bases lay in between. As DNA, the CDR3 is TGTGCCAGCAGCCAAGATCTGCCTATTAAGGAGAAACTGTTTTTT. The encoded protein is CASSQDLPIKEKLFF.

The sample holds a few counts of this clone. The rearrangement links TRBV7-9 to TRBJ1-1, with D possibly being TRBD1 (5 bases). This CDR3 is built from 15 residues. V lost 5 bases to trimming and J lost 3 bases, with 16 bases between them. From germline, CDR1 is SEHNR and CDR2 FQNEAQ (reference sequence). The CDR3 DNA reads as TGTGCCAGCAGCCCCCGTGAGGCGGGGGACACTGAAGCTTTCTTT. Protein sequence: CASSPREAGDTEAFF.

This clone was counted only a few times. The rearrangement links TRBV18 to TRBJ2-2; 8 nucleotides align to TRBD1. The V gene end was trimmed by 2 bases and the J gene end by 1 base; junction bases not matched to a gene: 0. CDR1 is KGHSH and CDR2 is LQKENI in the germline V gene. CDR3 length equals 15 residues. CDR3 in amino acids: CASSPDRGNTGELFF. The DNA of the CDR3 is TGTGCCAGCTCACCAGACAGGGGGAACACCGGGGAGCTGTTTTTT.

This clone was seen a handful of times. J is TRBJ2-5 and V is TRBV7-3, with 10 nucleotides matching TRBD2. Trimming cost V 0 bases and J 2 bases; bases outside gene matches: 3. CDR1 and CDR2 from the germline V gene are SGHTA and FQGTGA. There are 16 residues in the CDR3. The CDR3: CASSLTSSGRQETQYF. CDR3 nucleotides: TGTGCCAGCAGCTTAACATCTAGCGGGAGACAAGAGACCCAGTACTTC.

The sample holds a few counts of this clone. The chain employs TRBV5-1 and TRBJ1-4; D is unresolved. The germline CDR1 and CDR2 sequences are SGHRS and YFSETQ. With 1 base removed from V and 7 bases from J, the gap between germline ends came to 14 bases. There are 15 residues in the CDR3. Here the CDR3 DNA reads TGCGCCAGCAGCTTGATAGCGCCTCGGGGTGAAAAACTGTTTTTT. Its translation: CASSLIAPRGEKLFF.